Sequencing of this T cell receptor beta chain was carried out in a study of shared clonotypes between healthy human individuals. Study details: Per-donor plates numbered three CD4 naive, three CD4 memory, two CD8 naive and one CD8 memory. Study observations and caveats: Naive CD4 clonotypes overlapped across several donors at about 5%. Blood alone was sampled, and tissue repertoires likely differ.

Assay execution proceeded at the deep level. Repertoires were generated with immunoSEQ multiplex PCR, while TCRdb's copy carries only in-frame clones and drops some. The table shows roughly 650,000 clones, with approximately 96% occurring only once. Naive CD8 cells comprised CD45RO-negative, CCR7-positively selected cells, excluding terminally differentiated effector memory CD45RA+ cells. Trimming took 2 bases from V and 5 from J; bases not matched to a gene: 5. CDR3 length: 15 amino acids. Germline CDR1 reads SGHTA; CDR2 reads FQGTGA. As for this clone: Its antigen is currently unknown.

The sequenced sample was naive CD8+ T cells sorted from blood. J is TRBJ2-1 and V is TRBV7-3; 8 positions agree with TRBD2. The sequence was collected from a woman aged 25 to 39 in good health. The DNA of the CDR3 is TGTGCCAGCAGCTTAGAGGGGACTAGTAACAATGAGCAGTTCTTC. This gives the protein CASSLEGTSNNEQFF.